The 19 T cell receptor beta chains presented below share a single source sample, sequenced in a study of CD8+ T cells in alopecia areata. The sequencing template was cDNA reverse transcribed from extracted RNA. TCRdb keeps only in-frame clones here, not all; method: immunoSEQ multiplex PCR. The sample consists of 200,000 to 250,000 clones, about 60% of them appearing once. The sequenced sample was CD4+ T cells sorted from blood, obtained at week 0. All receptors derive from a human donor with alopecia areata.

The gene calls are TRBV5-1 and TRBJ2-7, with D maybe TRBD2 (5 bases). V lost 7 bases, J lost 2 bases, and 16 bases lay in between. The germline V gene encodes CDR1 SGHRS and CDR2 YFSETQ. The CDR3 contains 14 residues. DNA for the CDR3: TGCGCCAGCCGGAGACTGGGGAGTGCCTACGAGCAGTACTTC. This translates into CASRRLGSAYEQYF.

This clone has more than one count but fewer than ten. The chain links TRBV5-1 to TRBJ1-4; no firm D call. The germline gives CDR1 SGHRS, CDR2 YFSETQ. Between the trimmed V and J ends, which lost 0 bases and 2 bases, there was a span of 8 bases. There are 15 residues in the CDR3. In DNA, the CDR3 is TGCGCCAGCAGCTTGGGCGGGGTGACTAATGAAAAACTGTTTTTT. Its protein is CASSLGGVTNEKLFF.

This clone has more than one count but fewer than ten. The rearrangement uses TRBV7-9 and TRBJ2-7; 7 nucleotides align to TRBD1. J lost 3 bases, V lost 5 bases, and 4 bases had no gene match. Germline V gives CDR1 SEHNR, CDR2 FQNEAQ (reference sequence). This CDR3 spans 13 amino acids. The CDR3 loop reads CASSDRDSYEQYF. Here the CDR3 DNA reads TGTGCCAGCAGCGACCGGGACAGCTACGAGCAGTACTTC.

A few counts support this clone. This chain links TRBV5-6 with TRBJ2-2; possibly TRBD2 for D (5 bases). This CDR3 region has 15 residues. V was shortened by 1 base and J by 0 bases, with 7 bases between the two germline ends. Germline CDR1 is SGHDT and CDR2 is YYEEEE. CDR3 sequence: CASSLNGANTGELFF. The CDR3 DNA reads TGTGCCAGCAGCTTGAACGGGGCGAACACCGGGGAGCTGTTTTTT.

The rearrangement joins TRBV18 to TRBJ1-2, with a possible D match to TRBD1 (6 bases). The V end lost 4 bases, the J end lost 3 bases, and 9 bases lay between the germline ends. Looked up from germline, CDR1 is KGHSH and CDR2 is LQKENI. The CDR3 sequence is 13 residues long. DNA for the CDR3: TGTGCCAGCTCACTACAGGGAGACTATGGCTACACCTTC. Amino acids: CASSLQGDYGYTF.

This clone showed up just once. The V and J genes are TRBV29-1 and TRBJ2-7; D is ambiguous. This CDR3 region has 12 residues. From germline, CDR1 is SQVTM and CDR2 ANQGSEA. Trimming shortened V by 0 bases and J by 4 bases, and 7 bases separated the two germline ends. CDR3 nucleotides: TGCAGCGTTGAAGATAAGGGTTACGAGCAGTACTTC. Its protein is CSVEDKGYEQYF.

This clone was recorded many times. The chain's CDR3 is CASSYSIGWDTQYF. The CDR3 region has the DNA TGTGCCAGCAGTTACTCGATCGGATGGGATACGCAGTATTTT. V gene TRBV6-5 combines with J gene TRBJ2-3, with D unclear. V gave up 0 bases and J gave up 6 bases, with 10 bases separating them. CDR3 size: 14 residues. Germline lookup yields CDR1 MNHEY and CDR2 SVGAGI.

V is TRBV7-2 and J is TRBJ1-2; 7 nucleotides match TRBD1. This CDR3 is built from 14 residues. The ends lost 3 bases at V and 2 bases at J; junction bases unmatched: 3. Germline V lookup: CDR1 SGHTA, CDR2 FQGNSA. DNA for the CDR3: TGTGCCAGCAGCTTTACAGGGGCAAACTATGGCTACACCTTC. Its protein product is CASSFTGANYGYTF. The entire variable domain, with the rest obtained from reference TRBV7-2 and TRBJ1-2, is as follows: GAGVSQSPSNKVTEKGKDVELRCDPISGHTALYWYRQSLGQGLEFLIYFQGNSAPDKSGLPSDRFSAERTGGSVSTLTIQRTQQEDSAVYLCASSFTGANYGYTFGSGTRLTVV.

V and J are TRBV2 and TRBJ2-7; D not certain. The ends were cut back, 6 bases at V and 0 bases at J, with 3 bases in the middle. Per the germline V gene, CDR1 is SNHLY and CDR2 is FYNNEI. This CDR3 has 11 residues. The CDR3 DNA reads as TGTGCCAGCAGCATCTCCTACGAGCAGTACTTC. This gives the protein CASSISYEQYF.

The rearrangement uses TRBV29-1 and TRBJ1-4; D not resolved. CDR1 is SQVTM and CDR2 is ANQGSEA in the germline V gene. Trimming removed 0 bases at V and 13 bases at J, with 15 bases between. The CDR3 runs to 13 residues. CDR3: CSVEDGRSRGLFF. For the CDR3, the DNA is TGCAGCGTTGAAGATGGGAGGAGTCGGGGACTGTTTTTT. Variable domain in full (rest from reference TRBV29-1 and TRBJ1-4): SAVISQKPSRDICQRGTSLTIQCQVDSQVTMMFWYRQQPGQSLTLIATANQGSEATYESGFVIDKFPISRPNLTFSTLTVSNMSPEDSSIYLCSVEDGRSRGLFFGSGTQLSVL.

V is TRBV4-1 and J is TRBJ2-1, with D hard to call. V gave up 0 bases and J gave up 13 bases, with 10 bases separating them. CDR3 size: 12 residues. Germline V CDR1 and CDR2: MGHRA, YSYEKL. The CDR3: CASSQDRLVQFF. CDR3 sequence (DNA): TGCGCCAGCAGCCAAGATCGCCTAGTCCAGTTCTTC.

The chain has TRBV11-2 and TRBJ2-1; D is undetermined. CDR3 length: 13 residues. Germline V CDR1 and CDR2: SGHAT, FQNNGV. Deletions cut 5 bases from V and 4 bases from J, with 9 bases between. The CDR3 sequence: CASSATGYNEQFF. CDR3 DNA sequence: TGTGCCAGCAGCGCAACTGGATACAATGAGCAGTTCTTC.

This clone was seen only a few times. The V call is TRBV7-9, the J call TRBJ1-5; 12 bases line up with TRBD1. The CDR3 spans 17 residues. CDR1 and CDR2 from the germline V gene are SEHNR and FQNEAQ (reference sequence). J lost 5 bases, V lost 5 bases, and 10 bases had no gene match. DNA of the CDR3: TGTGCCAGCAGCGCCCCACCCGGGACAGGGGGCGATCAGCCCCAGCATTTT. It yields the protein CASSAPPGTGGDQPQHF.

This clone appeared a few times. This chain joins TRBV29-1 and TRBJ1-1; D is possibly TRBD1 (5 bases). Per germline, CDR1 SQVTM and CDR2 ANQGSEA. This CDR3 spans 13 amino acids. Trimming pared 4 bases from V and 3 bases from J, leaving 12 bases between. The CDR3 nucleotides read TGCAGCGTTGGGGAGGTCAGGGACACTGAAGCTTTCTTT. Translating gives CSVGEVRDTEAFF.

The J gene is TRBJ2-6, the V gene TRBV7-9; 7 bases are a match to TRBD1. J gave up 1 base and V 8 bases, and 8 bases lay outside the gene matches. The CDR3 spans 16 residues. Germline loops: CDR1 SEHNR, CDR2 FQNEAQ (reference sequence). The CDR3 reads CASGRTGLSGANVLTF. The CDR3 DNA is TGTGCCAGCGGAAGGACAGGACTTTCTGGGGCCAACGTCCTGACTTTC.

Points on this clone: Other nucleotide sequences from this sample produce the same CDR3. The J gene is TRBJ2-3, the V gene TRBV18; D is unclear. V was cut by 2 bases and J by 6 bases, with 3 bases left in between. Germline values: CDR1 KGHSH, CDR2 LQKENI. The CDR3 contains 11 residues. The CDR3 nucleotides read TGTGCCAGCTCACCAAGCGATACGCAGTATTTT. Translation gives CASSPSDTQYF. Full variable domain (remainder filled in from reference TRBV18 and TRBJ2-3): NAGVMQNPRHLVRRRGQEARLRCSPMKGHSHVYWYRQLPEEGLKFMVYLQKENIIDESGMPKERFSAEFPKEGPSILRIQQVVRGDSAAYFCASSPSDTQYFGPGTRLTVL.

This clone came up a few times. CDR3 nucleotide sequence: TGCGCCAGCAGTGAGGAAGGGAACACCGGGGAGCTGTTTTTT. It specifies CASSEEGNTGELFF. The chain is built from TRBV10-1 and TRBJ2-2; D uncertain. Trimming left V 2 bases short and J 1 base short, with 5 bases between. This CDR3 spans 14 amino acids. Germline V gene sequence: CDR1 WNHNN, CDR2 SYGVQD (reference sequence).

This chain links TRBV30 with TRBJ2-7; 12 bases align to TRBD2. V lost 6 bases to trimming and J lost 5 bases; unmatched junction nucleotides: 2. CDR1 and CDR2 from the germline V gene are GTSNPN and SVGIG (reference sequence). The length of the CDR3 is 12 residues. Here the CDR3 DNA reads TGTGCCTGCCGGACTAGCGGGAACGAGCAGTACTTC. Its translation: CACRTSGNEQYF.

The rearrangement uses TRBV4-2 and TRBJ1-4, with 8 positions matching TRBD1. This CDR3 is built from 15 residues. V shed 4 bases and J 7 bases; nucleotides not matched to a gene: 8. CDR1 and CDR2 (germline): LGHNA, YNFKEQ. CDR3 loop: CASSPRGRKGEKLFF. In DNA form, the CDR3 reads TGTGCCAGCAGCCCCAGGGGGCGCAAGGGTGAAAAACTGTTTTTT.